Shown below are 16 T cell receptor beta chains from a single sample sequenced in a study of T-cell reconstitution after alpha-beta-depleted transplantation in children. Preparing the TCRbeta library involved the use of unique molecular identifiers. TCRdb ran MiXCR on the PCR reads and lists one entry per CDR3 protein. The repertoire holds some 130,000 distinct CDR3 sequences, with roughly 9% as singletons. The sequencing used PBMCs, mostly from graft donor cells, collected 180 days after TCRalphabeta/CD19-depleted stem cell transplant. The receptor set was obtained from a girl under three years old who had a stem cell transplant for combined immunodeficiency, so the T cells may come from the graft donor.

The gene calls are TRBV27 and TRBJ2-7, with D unresolved. The V end lost 3 bases, the J end lost 3 bases, and 12 bases lay between the germline ends. The germline gives CDR1 MNHEY, CDR2 SMNVEV (reference sequence). The CDR3 is 14 amino acids. The CDR3 nucleotides are TGTGCCAGCAGTTTGTTGCACAGAAGCTACGAGCAGTACTTC. The encoded protein is CASSLLHRSYEQYF.

In its sample, this clonotype was seen many times. V is TRBV12-3 or TRBV12-4 and J is TRBJ2-7, with TRBD1 matching over 9 bases. The CDR3 is 15 amino acids. V trimming: 6 bases; J trimming: 2 bases; junction bases outside the gene matches: 8. The CDR3 loop is CASSIGGQGPYEQYF. CDR3 bases: TGTGCCAGCAGCATAGGGGGACAGGGACCCTACGAGCAGTACTTC.

This clonotype has only a few counts. The chain employs TRBV12-3 or TRBV12-4 and TRBJ2-1; 7 bases agree with TRBD2. V lost 2 bases, J lost 10 bases, and 14 bases stayed unmatched. This CDR3 has 16 amino acids. CDR3 protein: CASSLSELAAKEEQFF. CDR3 sequence (DNA): TGTGCCAGCAGTTTATCCGAGCTAGCGGCTAAGGAGGAGCAGTTCTTC.

This clonotype was observed many times. The chain employs TRBV28 and TRBJ2-5, with a possible D match to TRBD1 (6 bases). This CDR3 comprises 14 residues. Trimming took 3 bases from V and 3 from J, leaving 11 bases between them. Germline V gene data show CDR1 as MDHEN and CDR2 as SYDVKM. The CDR3, as DNA: TGTGCCAGCAGTTTGTACAGGGATGAAGAGACCCAGTACTTC. This gives the protein CASSLYRDEETQYF.

This clonotype has just a few counts. This chain links TRBV7-9 with TRBJ2-3; D is unresolved. Looked up from germline, CDR1 is SEHNR and CDR2 is FQNEAQ (reference sequence). The V end lost 10 bases, the J end lost 2 bases, and 10 bases lay between the germline ends. This CDR3 comprises 12 residues. The CDR3 nucleotides are TGTGCCATCTCTCCTTCCACAGATACGCAGTATTTT. Residues: CAISPSTDTQYF. The variable domain in full, completed from reference TRBV7-9 and TRBJ2-3, reads DTGVSQNPRHKITKRGQNVTFRCDPISEHNRLYWYRQTLGQGPEFLTYFQNEAQLEKSRLLSDRFSAERPKGSFSTLEIQRTEQGDSAMYLCAISPSTDTQYFGPGTRLTVL.

This clonotype was counted at least ten times. The chain employs TRBV7-2 and TRBJ2-1, with 12 bases matching TRBD2. J gave up 9 bases and V 1 base, and 7 bases lay outside the gene matches. This CDR3 has 16 amino acids. From germline, CDR1 is SGHTA and CDR2 FQGNSA. CDR3 region: CASSLGLAGGLSEQFF. As DNA, the CDR3 is TGTGCCAGCAGCTTAGGTCTAGCGGGAGGGCTAAGTGAGCAGTTCTTC. The variable domain in full, completed from reference TRBV7-2 and TRBJ2-1, reads GAGVSQSPSNKVTEKGKDVELRCDPISGHTALYWYRQSLGQGLEFLIYFQGNSAPDKSGLPSDRFSAERTGGSVSTLTIQRTQQEDSAVYLCASSLGLAGGLSEQFFGPGTRLTVL.

This clonotype was seen many times. The chain carries TRBV5-6 and TRBJ2-7; D may be TRBD1 (5 bases). There are 12 residues in the CDR3. Germline assignment: CDR1 SGHDT and CDR2 YYEEEE. Trimming took 2 bases from V and 6 from J, leaving 9 bases between them. As DNA, the CDR3 is TGTGCCAGCAGCTTTCAGGGAAGCGAGCAGTACTTC. Its protein is CASSFQGSEQYF.

There are a few counts of this clonotype. V and J are TRBV5-1 and TRBJ1-1; D perhaps matches TRBD1 (5 bases). The CDR3 extends over 13 amino acids. V was clipped by 2 bases and J by 6 bases, with 11 bases between them. Germline V lookup: CDR1 SGHRS, CDR2 YFSETQ. CDR3: CASSFTGDPEAFF. CDR3 nucleotides: TGCGCCAGCAGCTTCACGGGGGATCCTGAAGCTTTCTTT. Full variable domain (missing parts from reference TRBV5-1 and TRBJ1-1): KAGVTQTPRYLIKTRGQQVTLSCSPISGHRSVSWYQQTPGQGLQFLFEYFSETQRNKGNFPGRFSGRQFSNSRSEMNVSTLELGDSALYLCASSFTGDPEAFFGQGTRLTVV.

There are a few counts of this clonotype. This chain uses TRBV9 with TRBJ2-1; 8 nucleotides line up with TRBD1. Per germline, CDR1 SGDLS and CDR2 YYNGEE. The V gene end was trimmed by 7 bases and the J gene end by 1 base; junction bases not matched to a gene: 7. This CDR3 is 15 amino acids long. CDR3 bases: TGTGCCAGCGAAACCGGACAGGGTTCCTACAATGAGCAGTTCTTC. Its protein product is CASETGQGSYNEQFF.

The chain joins TRBV6-5 to TRBJ1-1; D is ambiguous. The germline CDR1 and CDR2 sequences are MNHEY and SVGAGI. V lost 0 bases and J 0 bases, leaving 5 bases between the germline ends. The CDR3 extends over 14 amino acids. CDR3 amino acids: CASSYSRMNTEAFF. The CDR3 bases are TGTGCCAGCAGTTACTCGAGGATGAACACTGAAGCTTTCTTT.

This clonotype was observed many times. The chain employs TRBV27 and TRBJ2-1; 11 nucleotides align to TRBD2. The CDR3 runs 15 residues. With V trimmed by 5 bases and J by 4 bases, 4 bases remained unmatched. Germline V CDR1 and CDR2: MNHEY, SMNVEV (reference sequence). The CDR3 reads CASSTGTSGYNEQFF. Written as DNA, the CDR3 is TGTGCCAGCAGTACCGGGACTAGCGGTTACAATGAGCAGTTCTTC.

This clonotype was seen only a few times. The rearrangement joins TRBV20-1 to TRBJ2-2; 8 nucleotides agree with TRBD2. The V gene end was trimmed by 5 bases and the J gene end by 6 bases; junction bases not matched to a gene: 5. This CDR3 has 13 residues. The V gene's germline CDR1 is DFQATT and CDR2 SNEGSKA (reference sequence). The CDR3: CSAQTSASGELFF. CDR3 coding DNA: TGCAGTGCTCAGACTAGCGCATCCGGGGAGCTGTTTTTT.

This clonotype was observed many times. The gene calls are TRBV5-5 and TRBJ2-1, with no clear D. The germline gives CDR1 SGHKS, CDR2 YYEKEE (reference sequence). This CDR3 has 16 residues. Trimming cost V 0 bases and J 0 bases, with 10 bases left between them. The CDR3 spells CASSLEAALSYNEQFF. DNA for the CDR3: TGTGCCAGCAGCTTGGAGGCGGCTCTCTCCTACAATGAGCAGTTCTTC. Filled out from reference TRBV5-5 and TRBJ2-1, the complete variable domain reads DAGVTQSPTHLIKTRGQQVTLRCSPISGHKSVSWYQQVLGQGPQFIFQYYEKEERGRGNFPDRFSARQFPNYSSELNVNALLLGDSALYLCASSLEAALSYNEQFFGPGTRLTVL.

This clonotype was seen at least ten times. V usage is TRBV5-1 and J usage is TRBJ1-4; 9 nucleotides match TRBD1. The J segment lost 5 bases and the V segment lost 4 bases, leaving 9 bases of the junction unmatched. Germline V lookup: CDR1 SGHRS, CDR2 YFSETQ. The CDR3 runs to 16 residues. The CDR3 bases are TGCGCCAGCAGCCGGGACGGACAGGGGCTAAATGAAAAACTGTTTTTT. Its translation is CASSRDGQGLNEKLFF.

The chain has TRBV11-2 and TRBJ2-2; D possibly corresponds to TRBD2 (6 bases). CDR3 length equals 15 residues. CDR1 and CDR2 from the germline V gene are SGHAT and FQNNGV. The germline V and J ends were trimmed by 7 bases and 2 bases, with 14 bases remaining between them. CDR3 region: CASTQRRGNTGELFF. The CDR3 nucleotides are TGTGCCAGCACCCAGCGGCGGGGAAACACCGGGGAGCTGTTTTTT.

The chain couples TRBV11-3 to TRBJ2-1; TRBD2 matches 9 bases. In germline, CDR1 is SGHNT, CDR2 YENEEA. V was pared by 5 bases and J by 5 bases, with 4 bases of the junction left unmatched. The CDR3 totals 14 residues. CDR3 amino acids: CASSPSGVHNEQFF. DNA for the CDR3: TGTGCCAGCAGCCCTAGCGGGGTCCACAATGAGCAGTTCTTC.